This TCR beta chain was obtained from a study of cytomegalovirus exposure and HLA in healthy donors. Germline V lookup: CDR1 SNHLY, CDR2 FYNNEI. There are 16 residues in the CDR3. Trimming stripped 5 bases from V and 0 bases from J, with 13 bases between. Amplification used 60 Vbeta primers and 13 Jbeta primers. Sequenced by immunoSEQ multiplex PCR; TCRdb stores in-frame clones only, minus some. The sample has 100,000 to 150,000 clones, approximately 74% seen once. The gene calls are TRBV2 and TRBJ2-2; unclear D gene. The clonotype was recovered from a male donor in good health and CMV-seronegative. Sequencing was performed on PBMCs. CDR3 DNA: TGTGCCAGCAGTAGAGGTAGCAGCACGAACACCGGGGAGCTGTTTTTT. Translated: CASSRGSSTNTGELFF.